One and the same sample provided the 8 T cell receptor beta chains below, sequenced in a study of Graves' ophthalmopathy and Graves' hyperthyroidism. RNA transcripts served as template for amplifying TCR beta CDR3 sequences. The library came from an HTBI-primed first-round RT-PCR and a second-round multiplex PCR. TCRdb re-called the multiplex PCR reads through MiXCR, storing one row per CDR3 protein. The data show hundreds of thousands of distinct CDR3 sequences, under 25% seen once. Sequenced material: peripheral blood. These receptors originate from a woman aged 18-29 years with stable Graves' hyperthyroidism.

This clonotype was seen ten or more times. The chain joins TRBV11-2 to TRBJ1-2; D unclear. In germline, CDR1 is SGHAT, CDR2 FQNNGV. Trimming took off 3 bases at V and 4 bases at J, with 6 bases between the two ends. The CDR3 is 12 residues long. DNA of the CDR3: TGTGCCAGCAGCTTCCCAGCCTATGGCTACACCTTC. Residues: CASSFPAYGYTF.

The sample holds many counts of this clonotype. The chain recombines TRBV10-3 with TRBJ2-7; a weak D match, TRBD2 (5 bases). The germline V gene encodes CDR1 ENHRY and CDR2 SYGVKD. The CDR3 loop spans 12 amino acids. The V end was cut by 2 bases, the J end by 3 bases, with 5 bases between. The CDR3 is CAISEGSYEQYF. The DNA of the CDR3 is TGTGCCATCAGTGAGGGGAGCTACGAGCAGTACTTC.

This clonotype came up many times. This chain uses TRBV7-2 with TRBJ2-6, with D perhaps TRBD2 (6 bases). The length of the CDR3 is 20 residues. Germline CDR1 and CDR2: SGHTA and FQGNSA. Trimming took 2 bases from V and 2 from J, leaving 22 bases between them. The DNA for the CDR3 is TGTGCCAGCAGCTTACCCTATTACGGGAGAATCGAGGCTGGGGCCAACGTCCTGACTTTC. Translated: CASSLPYYGRIEAGANVLTF.

This clonotype was observed at least ten times. J is TRBJ1-1 and V is TRBV20-1; no reliable D call. This CDR3 has 12 residues. Germline values: CDR1 DFQATT, CDR2 SNEGSKA (reference sequence). V shed 3 bases and J shed 3 bases, with 8 bases lying between them. The CDR3 nucleotides read TGCAGTGCTAGGTTGCAGTACACTGAAGCTTTCTTT. This gives the protein CSARLQYTEAFF.

Ten or more counts support this clonotype. The chain combines TRBV11-1 with TRBJ2-7, with TRBD2 identical over 9 bases. Trimming removed 5 bases from V and 4 bases from J; junction bases left unmatched: 12. Germline V CDR1 and CDR2: SGHAT, FQDESV (reference sequence). The CDR3 has 16 amino acids. This CDR3 reads CASSPRMREGEYEQYF. The DNA of the CDR3 is TGTGCCAGCAGCCCACGGATGCGGGAGGGAGAGTACGAGCAGTACTTC.

At least ten counts were recorded for this clonotype. V is TRBV5-1 and J is TRBJ2-5; maybe TRBD2 (5 bases). The V end was cut by 6 bases, the J end by 3 bases, with 15 bases between. The CDR3 extends over 14 amino acids. Per the germline V gene, CDR1 is SGHRS and CDR2 is YFSETQ. For the CDR3, the DNA is TGCGCCAGCAAGCCGGGAATGATAGAAGAGACCCAGTACTTC. It translates to CASKPGMIEETQYF.

This clonotype was detected many times. The CDR3 region has the DNA TGTGCCAGCAGTGAACGGGGTATAACGGAGCAGTACTTC. Encoded protein: CASSERGITEQYF. The chain uses TRBV2 and TRBJ2-7, with D possibly matching TRBD2 (5 bases). Trimming shortened V by 2 bases and J by 7 bases, and 12 bases separated the two germline ends. There are 13 residues in the CDR3. The germline V gene encodes CDR1 SNHLY and CDR2 FYNNEI.

This clonotype was counted only a few times. A read error is possible here, since a much larger clone lies one base away. This chain links TRBV6-1 with TRBJ1-1; D is unclear. CDR1 and CDR2 (germline): MNHNS, SASEGT. V gave up 6 bases and J gave up 3 bases, with 8 bases separating them. This CDR3 comprises 12 residues. The CDR3 spells CASREGYTEAFF. CDR3 nucleotides: TGTGCCAGCAGGGAGGGTTACACTGAAGCTTTCTTT.